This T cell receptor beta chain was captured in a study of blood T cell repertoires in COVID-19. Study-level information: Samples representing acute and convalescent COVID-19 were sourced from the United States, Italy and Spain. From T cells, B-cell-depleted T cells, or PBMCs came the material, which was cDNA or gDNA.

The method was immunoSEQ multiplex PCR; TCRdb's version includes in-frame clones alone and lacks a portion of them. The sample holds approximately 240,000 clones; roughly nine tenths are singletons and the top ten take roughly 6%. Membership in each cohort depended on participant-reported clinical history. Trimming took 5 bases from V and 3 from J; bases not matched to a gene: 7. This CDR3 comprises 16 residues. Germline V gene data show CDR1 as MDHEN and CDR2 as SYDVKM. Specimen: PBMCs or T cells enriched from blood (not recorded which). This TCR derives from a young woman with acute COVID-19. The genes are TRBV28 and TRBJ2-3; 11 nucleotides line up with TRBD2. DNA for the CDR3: TGTGCCAGCAGTACTAGCGGGAGTGTGGGTACAGATACGCAGTATTTT. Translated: CASSTSGSVGTDTQYF.